This TCR beta chain was retrieved from a study of blood T cell repertoires in COVID-19. Study as a whole: Specimens from acute and convalescent COVID-19 originated in the United States, Italy and Spain. Nucleic acid was either cDNA or gDNA, and it came from T cells, B-cell-depleted T cells, or PBMCs.

There are 15 residues in the CDR3. Germline V CDR1 and CDR2: SGHTA, FQGNSA. V shed 2 bases and J shed 2 bases, with 13 bases lying between them. Original processing notes: Reference gene primer amplification yielded estimated nucleated cell counts. The table came from immunoSEQ multiplex PCR; TCRdb's copy has only in-frame clones and leaves some out. The V and J calls and the clone size are those of that table, but D and trimming were determined from the DNA. The sample lists tens of thousands of clones, approximately 88% occurring once. The genes are TRBV7-2 and TRBJ2-7; no reliable D call. This receptor was identified in an older man with active or convalescent COVID-19. The specimen sequenced was peripheral blood. CDR3: CASSLRGRKAYEQYF. Here the CDR3 DNA reads TGTGCCAGCAGCTTAAGAGGTAGAAAAGCCTACGAGCAGTACTTC.